The 9 T cell receptor beta chains given below trace back to one sample, sequenced in a study of cytomegalovirus exposure and HLA in healthy donors. The study ran its PCR with 60 Vbeta and 13 Jbeta primers. Method: immunoSEQ multiplex PCR; TCRdb's copy keeps in-frame clones and lacks some. Among roughly 180,000 clones, 70% to 80% were seen once, and the ten largest hold about 1.3%. The sample consisted of PBMCs. The receptors derive from a man aged 25-40 years in good health and CMV-seronegative.

Concerning this clone itself: A junction boundary mismatches the germline segment, possibly from a read error. The V call is TRBV5-1, the J call TRBJ2-7; D remains ambiguous. The CDR3 runs 15 residues. Germline V CDR1 and CDR2: SGHRS, YFSETQ. CDR3 DNA sequence: TGCGCCAGCAGCTCGTCAGAGGTCGGCTCCTGCGAGCAGTACTTC. This sequence encodes CASSSSEVGSCEQYF. Together with reference TRBV5-1 and TRBJ2-7, the CDR3 gives the full variable domain: KAGVTQTPRYLIKTRGQQVTLSCSPISGHRSVSWYQQTPGQGLQFLFEYFSETQRNKGNFPGRFSGRQFSNSRSEMNVSTLELGDSALYLCASSSSEVGSCEQYFGPGTRLTVT.

The chain couples TRBV14 to TRBJ2-6; maybe TRBD2 (5 bases). In germline, CDR1 is SGHDN, CDR2 FVKESK. The CDR3 spans 19 residues. Trimming took 0 bases from V and 0 from J, leaving 15 bases between them. The CDR3 protein is CASSQDGRGMGSGANVLTF. The CDR3, as DNA: TGTGCCAGCAGCCAAGATGGGAGAGGGATGGGCTCTGGGGCCAACGTCCTGACTTTC.

This chain joins TRBV19 and TRBJ1-1; no reliable D call. The length of the CDR3 is 15 residues. Trimming left V 5 bases short and J 1 base short, with 14 bases between. Germline V gene data show CDR1 as LNHDA and CDR2 as SQIVND (reference sequence). The CDR3 DNA follows: TGTGCCAGTAGTCCGCAGTCAGATGAGAACACTGAAGCTTTCTTT. This codes for CASSPQSDENTEAFF.

The V call is TRBV30, the J call TRBJ2-7, with D possibly being TRBD2 (6 bases). Germline V CDR1 and CDR2: GTSNPN, SVGIG (reference sequence). This CDR3 has 13 amino acids. Trimming took 2 bases from V and 3 from J, leaving 11 bases between them. The CDR3 sequence: CAWSPGEDYEQYF. CDR3 nucleotides: TGTGCCTGGAGTCCGGGGGAGGACTACGAGCAGTACTTC.

V is TRBV9 and J is TRBJ1-6; no clear D gene. The CDR3 is 16 residues long. The V and J ends lost 3 bases and 8 bases respectively, with 18 bases between them. CDR1 is SGDLS, CDR2 YYNGEE, per germline. CDR3 DNA sequence: TGTGCCAGCAGCGCCTACCAGCGGGCCCAGGATTCACCCCTCCACTTT. This gives the protein CASSAYQRAQDSPLHF.

This clone was recorded a few times. V usage is TRBV21-1 and J usage is TRBJ1-5; TRBD1 is the table's D call, not checked against the DNA. TRBV21-1 is an annotated pseudogene. The CDR3 runs to 14 residues. This CDR3 reads CASRPNGLNQPQHF. The CDR3 bases are TGTGCCAGCCGTCCAAATGGCCTGAATCAGCCCCAGCATTTT.

This clone occurred once. The rearrangement joins TRBV10-1 to TRBJ2-7; TRBD1 matches at 8 bases. Germline loops: CDR1 WNHNN, CDR2 SYGVQD (reference sequence). This CDR3 contains 14 residues. J was trimmed by 9 bases and V by 5 bases; bases with no gene match: 12. CDR3 nucleotides: TGCGCCAGCAGTAGTCAGGACAGGGAGAAAGGGCAGTACTTC. Protein product: CASSSQDREKGQYF.

This chain connects TRBV10-1 to TRBJ2-5, with TRBD2 identical over 11 bases. The germline V gene encodes CDR1 WNHNN and CDR2 SYGVQD (reference sequence). V was clipped by 2 bases and J by 4 bases; unmatched bases: 3. CDR3 size: 15 residues. CDR3 sequence reads: CASSEKLAGAETQYF. The CDR3 DNA sequence: TGCGCCAGCAGTGAGAAACTAGCGGGAGCAGAGACCCAGTACTTC.

CDR3 in DNA: TGTGCCAGCAGTACCGCGGGGTTCAGCACAGATACGCAGTATTTT. Its protein is CASSTAGFSTDTQYF. The chain uses TRBV28 and TRBJ2-3; a possible D gene is TRBD2 (6 bases). The CDR3 loop spans 15 amino acids. CDR1 is MDHEN, CDR2 SYDVKM, per germline. Trimming took off 5 bases at V and 0 bases at J, with 12 bases between the two ends.